Listed below are T cell receptor beta chains from one sample, sequenced in a study of T cell repertoires in cytomegalovirus infection. TCRdb independently ran MiXCR on the reads; one entry per CDR3 protein. The sample consists of roughly 920,000 distinct CDR3 sequences, about 33% of them appearing once. The antigens of these receptors remain unknown. The starting material was cultured CD8+ T cells from PBMCs, obtained from culture after CMV antigen stimulation. These receptors all stem from a human donor in good health (CMV status not recorded). Some clones in this sample may be carry-over from other donors' samples. Each CDR3 is given with its conserved first and last residue. Fields, in order: V gene, J gene, clone size, D gene, CDR3 protein, CDR3 DNA. The D gene is left open where the match is weak. Expanded clones get a size class; other rows say once, few or many, or leave the size out.

V gene: TRBV7-3
J gene: TRBJ1-1
clone size: many
D gene: TRBD1
CDR3 protein: CASSYTGVTEAFF
CDR3 DNA: TGTGCCAGCAGTTATACAGGGGTGACTGAAGCTTTCTTT

V gene: TRBV12-3/TRBV12-4
J gene: TRBJ2-5
clone size: many
D gene: NA
CDR3 protein: CASSLGGGLQETQYF
CDR3 DNA: TGTGCCAGCAGCTTAGGTGGGGGGCTACAAGAGACCCAGTACTTC

V gene: TRBV4-2
J gene: TRBJ2-5
clone size: few
D gene: TRBD1
CDR3 protein: CASSQGDSSQETQYF
CDR3 DNA: TGTGCCAGCAGCCAAGGGGACAGTAGCCAAGAGACCCAGTACTTC

V gene: TRBV15
J gene: TRBJ2-6
clone size: NA
D gene: NA
CDR3 protein: CATSVALGANVLTF
CDR3 DNA: TGTGCCACCAGCGTAGCTTTAGGGGCCAACGTCCTGACTTTC

V gene: TRBV7-6
J gene: TRBJ2-3
clone size: many
D gene: NA
CDR3 protein: CASSLSGASSTDTQYF
CDR3 DNA: TGTGCCAGCAGCTTATCAGGGGCATCTAGCACAGATACGCAGTATTTT

V gene: TRBV6-1
J gene: TRBJ1-1
clone size: NA
D gene: NA
CDR3 protein: CASSPSDSSNTEAFF
CDR3 DNA: TGTGCCAGCAGCCCCTCGGACAGCTCGAACACTGAAGCTTTCTTT

V gene: TRBV2
J gene: TRBJ2-3
clone size: NA
D gene: NA
CDR3 protein: CASSGTLGFTDTQYF
CDR3 DNA: TGTGCCAGCAGTGGTACCTTAGGGTTTACAGATACGCAGTATTTT

V gene: TRBV28
J gene: TRBJ2-7
clone size: few
D gene: TRBD2
CDR3 protein: CASSERGFSYEQYF
CDR3 DNA: TGTGCCAGCAGCGAGCGGGGGTTCTCCTACGAGCAGTACTTC

V gene: TRBV11-3
J gene: TRBJ2-3
clone size: NA
D gene: NA
CDR3 protein: CASSVRDRHPDTQYF
CDR3 DNA: TGTGCCAGCAGCGTCCGGGACCGACACCCAGATACGCAGTATTTT

V gene: TRBV19
J gene: TRBJ2-5
clone size: NA
D gene: TRBD2
CDR3 protein: CASSSRKSGVGAQYF
CDR3 DNA: TGTGCCAGTAGTAGCCGAAAAAGCGGGGTAGGGGCCCAGTACTTC

V gene: TRBV4-1
J gene: TRBJ2-2
clone size: NA
D gene: NA
CDR3 protein: CASSQVFAPATGELFF
CDR3 DNA: TGCGCCAGCAGCCAAGTTTTCGCCCCGGCCACCGGGGAGCTGTTTTTT

V gene: TRBV10-3
J gene: TRBJ2-1
clone size: NA
D gene: TRBD1
CDR3 protein: CAISARDRGPLNEQFF
CDR3 DNA: TGTGCCATCAGCGCTCGGGACAGGGGTCCTCTCAATGAGCAGTTCTTC

V gene: TRBV12-3/TRBV12-4
J gene: TRBJ2-3
clone size: NA
D gene: NA
CDR3 protein: CASSFAGWADTQYF
CDR3 DNA: TGTGCCAGCAGTTTCGCAGGGTGGGCAGATACGCAGTATTTT

V gene: TRBV9
J gene: TRBJ2-3
clone size: NA
D gene: TRBD2
CDR3 protein: CASSPVAGDSTDTQYF
CDR3 DNA: TGTGCCAGCAGCCCGGTAGCGGGGGATAGCACAGATACGCAGTATTTT

V gene: TRBV7-9
J gene: TRBJ1-5
clone size: NA
D gene: TRBD1
CDR3 protein: CASSLYRGEPQHF
CDR3 DNA: TGTGCCAGCAGCTTATACAGGGGAGAGCCCCAGCATTTT

V gene: TRBV5-1
J gene: TRBJ2-1
clone size: many
D gene: NA
CDR3 protein: CASSGGKEYYNEQFF
CDR3 DNA: TGCGCCAGCAGCGGAGGGAAGGAGTACTACAATGAGCAGTTCTTC

V gene: TRBV29-1
J gene: TRBJ1-1
clone size: few
D gene: NA
CDR3 protein: CSALGGRWGNTEAFF
CDR3 DNA: TGCAGCGCCCTCGGAGGCCGATGGGGGAACACTGAAGCTTTCTTT

V gene: TRBV27
J gene: TRBJ1-3
clone size: many
D gene: NA
CDR3 protein: CASSLGGSGNTIYF
CDR3 DNA: TGTGCCAGCAGCTTAGGGGGCTCTGGAAACACCATATATTTT

V gene: TRBV27
J gene: TRBJ1-1
clone size: NA
D gene: NA
CDR3 protein: CASSLSSWNTEAFF
CDR3 DNA: TGTGCCAGCAGTTTATCGTCATGGAACACTGAAGCTTTCTTT

V gene: TRBV2
J gene: TRBJ1-6
clone size: once
D gene: NA
CDR3 protein: CASFPGRYNSPLHF
CDR3 DNA: TGTGCCAGCTTTCCGGGCCGATATAATTCACCCCTCCACTTT

V gene: TRBV19
J gene: TRBJ1-5
clone size: few
D gene: NA
CDR3 protein: CASSMTRRGNQPQHF
CDR3 DNA: TGTGCCAGTAGTATGACACGGAGAGGCAATCAGCCCCAGCATTTT

V gene: TRBV6-2/TRBV6-3
J gene: TRBJ2-1
clone size: NA
D gene: NA
CDR3 protein: CASSYSGFSYNEQFF
CDR3 DNA: TGTGCCAGCAGTTACTCGGGGTTCTCCTACAATGAGCAGTTCTTC

V gene: TRBV4-1
J gene: TRBJ1-2
clone size: NA
D gene: NA
CDR3 protein: CASSQEFGYGYTF
CDR3 DNA: TGCGCCAGCAGCCAAGAATTTGGCTATGGCTACACCTTC

V gene: TRBV6-2/TRBV6-3
J gene: TRBJ2-5
clone size: NA
D gene: NA
CDR3 protein: CASRIPSREETQYF
CDR3 DNA: TGTGCCAGCAGGATACCCTCGAGGGAAGAGACCCAGTACTTC

V gene: TRBV27
J gene: TRBJ2-5
clone size: NA
D gene: TRBD1
CDR3 protein: CASSSGPGQGLQETQYF
CDR3 DNA: TGTGCCAGCAGTTCGGGCCCCGGACAGGGCCTTCAAGAGACCCAGTACTTC

V gene: TRBV24-1
J gene: TRBJ2-7
clone size: few
D gene: NA
CDR3 protein: CATHWTASYEQYF
CDR3 DNA: TGTGCCACACACTGGACAGCCTCCTACGAGCAGTACTTC

V gene: TRBV2
J gene: TRBJ2-3
clone size: NA
D gene: TRBD1
CDR3 protein: CASRIQPGQGLVEGRDTQYF
CDR3 DNA: TGTGCCAGCAGAATACAGCCGGGACAGGGGTTGGTTGAGGGGAGAGATACGCAGTATTTT

V gene: TRBV6-6
J gene: TRBJ1-5
clone size: NA
D gene: NA
CDR3 protein: CASSYIGGNQSQHF
CDR3 DNA: TGTGCCAGCAGTTACATAGGAGGCAATCAGTCCCAGCATTTT

V gene: TRBV10-3
J gene: TRBJ2-1
clone size: NA
D gene: TRBD2
CDR3 protein: CAITDGKRGYNEQFF
CDR3 DNA: TGTGCCATCACCGACGGGAAGCGGGGGTACAATGAGCAGTTCTTC

V gene: TRBV5-4
J gene: TRBJ2-1
clone size: NA
D gene: NA
CDR3 protein: CASRQPTEEYNEQFF
CDR3 DNA: TGTGCCAGCAGACAACCGACGGAAGAATACAATGAGCAGTTCTTC

V gene: TRBV12-3/TRBV12-4
J gene: TRBJ1-1
clone size: NA
D gene: TRBD1
CDR3 protein: CASTGQGPNTEAFF
CDR3 DNA: TGTGCCAGCACCGGACAGGGGCCGAACACTGAAGCTTTCTTT

V gene: TRBV10-3
J gene: TRBJ2-3
clone size: many
D gene: TRBD2
CDR3 protein: CAISEASGGTDTQYF
CDR3 DNA: TGTGCCATCAGTGAGGCTAGCGGGGGTACAGATACGCAGTATTTT

V gene: TRBV5-6
J gene: TRBJ2-2
clone size: NA
D gene: NA
CDR3 protein: CASSLSGAFSRRNTGELFF
CDR3 DNA: TGTGCCAGCAGCTTGTCGGGTGCTTTCTCCAGGAGGAACACCGGGGAGCTGTTTTTT

V gene: TRBV7-6
J gene: TRBJ1-4
clone size: NA
D gene: TRBD1
CDR3 protein: CASSLLGGAYGEKLFF
CDR3 DNA: TGTGCCAGCAGCTTATTAGGGGGCGCGTATGGGGAAAAACTGTTTTTT

V gene: TRBV7-2
J gene: TRBJ2-7
clone size: NA
D gene: NA
CDR3 protein: CASSLGGGILTYEQYF
CDR3 DNA: TGTGCCAGCAGCTTAGGGGGCGGGATCCTAACCTACGAGCAGTACTTC

V gene: TRBV2
J gene: TRBJ1-2
clone size: few
D gene: NA
CDR3 protein: CASRPDGGSYGYTF
CDR3 DNA: TGTGCCAGCAGGCCGGACGGGGGGTCCTATGGCTACACCTTC

V gene: TRBV6-6
J gene: TRBJ2-1
clone size: NA
D gene: TRBD2
CDR3 protein: CASSYLLAGAVLSSYNEQFF
CDR3 DNA: TGTGCCAGCAGTTATCTACTAGCGGGGGCGGTACTTAGCTCCTACAATGAGCAGTTCTTC

V gene: TRBV14
J gene: TRBJ2-7
clone size: NA
D gene: TRBD1
CDR3 protein: CASSPRPGQGHEQYF
CDR3 DNA: TGTGCCAGCAGCCCACGTCCTGGACAGGGACACGAGCAGTACTTC

V gene: TRBV27
J gene: TRBJ2-3
clone size: few
D gene: NA
CDR3 protein: CASSTVGGAGTQYF
CDR3 DNA: TGTGCCAGCAGCACTGTTGGGGGGGCGGGTACGCAGTATTTT

V gene: TRBV7-9
J gene: TRBJ2-1
clone size: many
D gene: TRBD2
CDR3 protein: CASSPTSGDYNEQFF
CDR3 DNA: TGTGCCAGCAGTCCGACTAGCGGGGATTACAATGAGCAGTTCTTC

V gene: TRBV4-1
J gene: TRBJ1-1
clone size: NA
D gene: NA
CDR3 protein: CASSQEFRGGNTEAFF
CDR3 DNA: TGCGCCAGCAGCCAAGAATTTCGAGGGGGGAACACTGAAGCTTTCTTT

V gene: TRBV7-9
J gene: TRBJ1-2
clone size: once
D gene: NA
CDR3 protein: CASSLEGKSTF
CDR3 DNA: TGTGCCAGCAGCTTAGAGGGGAAATCCACCTTC

V gene: TRBV7-2
J gene: TRBJ2-5
clone size: NA
D gene: TRBD1
CDR3 protein: CASRSGTGGETQYF
CDR3 DNA: TGTGCCAGCAGGTCCGGGACAGGGGGCGAGACCCAGTACTTC

V gene: TRBV19
J gene: TRBJ1-3
clone size: NA
D gene: NA
CDR3 protein: CASSIASPLTGNTIYF
CDR3 DNA: TGTGCCAGTAGTATAGCTTCCCCCCTGACTGGAAACACCATATATTTT

V gene: TRBV7-9
J gene: TRBJ1-5
clone size: NA
D gene: TRBD1
CDR3 protein: CASSLTGKNQPQHF
CDR3 DNA: TGTGCCAGCAGCTTGACAGGGAAAAATCAGCCCCAGCATTTT

V gene: TRBV4-1
J gene: TRBJ2-1
clone size: NA
D gene: TRBD2
CDR3 protein: CASSQPGTSGVNEQFF
CDR3 DNA: TGCGCCAGCAGCCAGCCCGGGACTAGCGGGGTCAATGAGCAGTTCTTC